This T cell receptor (beta chain) was identified during a study of beta chain features in type 1 diabetes. Study results and caveats: All four CD4+ subsets of Type 1 diabetes patients contained TCRB CDR3s that were moderately but significantly shorter.

This CDR3 contains 15 residues. The junction had 6 bases not matched to a gene; V was cut back by 6 bases and J by 2 bases. Germline CDR1 and CDR2: MNHEY and SVGAGI. All of the isolated RNA was reverse transcribed, so expressed TCRB transcripts were sequenced. Roughly 3.57 million reads on average were seen across naive, central memory and regulatory T cell samples. Clones were sequenced by immunoSEQ multiplex PCR, and TCRdb holds only the in-frame ones, with some missing. The sample consists of 430,000 or so clones, around 10% of them appearing once. This clone was recorded a few times. Its specificity is not known.

The chain recombines TRBV6-5 with TRBJ2-3, with TRBD1 matching 9 bases. The source material was naive CD4+ T cells from blood. The origin of this receptor is a woman aged 18 to 35 in good health. CDR3 nucleotide sequence: TGTGCCAGCAGACGGAGGACAGGGGCCACAGATACGCAGTATTTT. Translated: CASRRRTGATDTQYF.